Below, one T cell receptor (beta chain) is given with its context. The sample holds a few counts of this clone. This receptor's antigen is unknown. Per-base qualities were not stored, and no clone one base away is much larger. These data come from a study of blood T cell repertoires in COVID-19 (dated by TCRdb to about 2020). In the study overall: Samples covering the acute and convalescent phases of COVID-19 were provided by collaborators in the United States, Italy and Spain. The material from the prospective study consisted of cDNA or gDNA derived from T cells, B-cell-depleted T cells, or PBMCs. Deeply sampled blood TCRbeta repertoires from subjects exposed to, actively infected with, or recovered from COVID-19 were included in the dataset. A freely available public database, intended as a resource for researchers studying the immune response to SARS-CoV-2, is where the repertoires were released. The samples were drawn from two sources: the first 160 participants of the ongoing ImmuneRACE study, and over 950 subjects contributed by 6 global collaborators. A de-identified subject ID, COVID-19 status, age in years and sex were almost always included in the sample metadata. Where available, HLA class I and class II types were taken from metadata supplied by the sample provider and were not determined by assay-based typing.

The immunoSEQ Assay, a bias-controlled multiplex PCR, was used to amplify TCRbeta CDR3 regions from genomic DNA. Per the source publication's procedure: Within the assay, amplification of reference gene primers was used to estimate how many nucleated cells each sample contained. Sequence reads were collapsed and filtered to measure the absolute abundance of every unique TCRbeta CDR3 rearrangement. Productive Simpson clonality was computed per sample as the square root of Simpson's diversity index over productive rearrangements. TCRdb mirrors the immuneACCESS table, restricted to in-frame sequences. Some clones are absent from its copies; in checked studies, under half trace to an unresolved V gene, and the reason for the others is unknown. The V and J calls and the clone size are those of that table, but D and trimming were determined from the DNA. This sample gives about 230,000 clones in total; roughly 84% of them show up just once. The ten most abundant clones make up roughly 7% of the sample.

The collaborating institutions used their own protocols to collect whole blood in K2EDTA tubes. For TCRbeta analysis, collaborator samples were shipped as frozen whole blood, as isolated PBMCs, or as DNA extracted from either sample type. The germline V gene (reference sequence) yields LNHDA for CDR1 and SQIVND for CDR2. Its CDR3 holds 14 amino acids, cysteine through phenylalanine. Only the CDR3 region is kept as DNA, spanning 42 bases read in frame from base 1. The V end gives up 5 bases and the J end 12 bases, leaving 10 bases in the junction not matched to a gene. Overall study outcomes, separate from this receptor: How much clinical and demographic metadata was included differed by source and by participant, and the metadata was provided uncurated.

This chain is built from TRBV19 and TRBJ2-3; a stretch of 11 junction bases matches TRBD2. This TCR came from a woman aged 45-65 years with acute or convalescent COVID-19. The specimen sequenced was peripheral blood. The CDR3 reads as follows: CASSGGLAAGFQYF. The DNA sequence is given as TGTGCCAGTAGTGGGGGACTAGCGGCGGGGTTTCAGTATTTT.